The entry that follows covers one T cell receptor beta chain sequence. Germline V gene sequence: CDR1 SGHVS, CDR2 FQNEAQ. V was cut by 4 bases and J by 5 bases, with 15 bases left in between. The CDR3 extends over 15 amino acids. The data are from a study of blood T cell repertoires in COVID-19. Study summary: Donors in the United States, Italy and Spain gave samples during acute or convalescent COVID-19. Nucleic acid was either cDNA or gDNA, and it came from T cells, B-cell-depleted T cells, or PBMCs.

Profiling relied on immunoSEQ multiplex PCR, and the TCRdb table lists in-frame clones only, not all of them. The sample carries 180,000 or so clones, over 75% recorded once. Sequencing input: PBMCs or T cells enriched from blood (not recorded which). V usage is TRBV7-8 and J usage is TRBJ1-5, with D perhaps TRBD1 (5 bases). The receptor was isolated from a man aged 50 to 60 who had recovered from COVID-19. The CDR3 loop reads CASSWGRQSYQPQHF. CDR3 coding DNA: TGTGCCAGCAGCTGGGGCCGGCAGTCCTATCAGCCCCAGCATTTT. The full variable domain, in which reference TRBV7-8 and TRBJ1-5 provide the parts outside the CDR3, is GAGVSQSPRYKVAKRGQDVALRCDPISGHVSLFWYQQALGQGPEFLTYFQNEAQLDKSGLPSDRFFAERPEGSVSTLKIQRTQQEDSAVYLCASSWGRQSYQPQHFGDGTRLSIL.